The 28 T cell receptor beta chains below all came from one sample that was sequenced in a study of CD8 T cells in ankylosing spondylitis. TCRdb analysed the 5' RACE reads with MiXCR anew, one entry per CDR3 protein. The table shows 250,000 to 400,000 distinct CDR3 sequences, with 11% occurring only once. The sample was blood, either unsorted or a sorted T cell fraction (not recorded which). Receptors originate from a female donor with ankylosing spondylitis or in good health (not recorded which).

The CDR3 DNA reads TGTGCCAGCAGAAGGACTAGCGGGAACACCGGGGAGCTGTTTTTT. It encodes CASRRTSGNTGELFF. The rearrangement uses TRBV7-2 and TRBJ2-2; 10 nucleotides match TRBD2. The CDR3 spans 15 residues. The germline CDR1 and CDR2 sequences are SGHTA and FQGNSA. J was trimmed by 1 base and V by 6 bases; bases with no gene match: 2.

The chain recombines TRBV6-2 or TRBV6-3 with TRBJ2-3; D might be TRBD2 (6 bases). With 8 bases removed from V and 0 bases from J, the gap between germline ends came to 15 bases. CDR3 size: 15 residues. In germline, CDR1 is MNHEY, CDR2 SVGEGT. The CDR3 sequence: CASVGLQASTDTQYF. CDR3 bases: TGTGCCAGCGTGGGACTGCAGGCTAGCACAGATACGCAGTATTTT.

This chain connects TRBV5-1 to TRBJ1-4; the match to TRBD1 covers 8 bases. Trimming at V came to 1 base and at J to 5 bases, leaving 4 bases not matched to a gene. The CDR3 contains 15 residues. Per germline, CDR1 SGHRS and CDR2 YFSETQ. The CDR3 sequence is CASSLKQGVNEKLFF. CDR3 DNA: TGCGCCAGCAGCTTGAAACAGGGGGTCAATGAAAAACTGTTTTTT.

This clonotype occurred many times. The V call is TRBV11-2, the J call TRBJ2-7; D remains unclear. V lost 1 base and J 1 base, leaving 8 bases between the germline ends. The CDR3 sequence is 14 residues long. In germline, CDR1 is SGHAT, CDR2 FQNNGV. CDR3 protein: CASSLVGPSYEQYF. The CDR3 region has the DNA TGTGCCAGCAGCTTAGTCGGTCCTTCCTACGAGCAGTACTTC. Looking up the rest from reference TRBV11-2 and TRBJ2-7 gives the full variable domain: EAGVAQSPRYKIIEKRQSVAFWCNPISGHATLYWYQQILGQGPKLLIQFQNNGVVDDSQLPKDRFSAERLKGVDSTLKIQPAKLEDSAVYLCASSLVGPSYEQYFGPGTRLTVT.

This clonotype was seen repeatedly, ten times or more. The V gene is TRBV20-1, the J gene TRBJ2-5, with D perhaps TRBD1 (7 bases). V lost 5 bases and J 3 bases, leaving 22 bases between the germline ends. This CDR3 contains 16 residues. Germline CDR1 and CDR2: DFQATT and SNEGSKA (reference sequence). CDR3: CSAFQPGGQGKETQYF. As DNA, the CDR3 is TGCAGTGCTTTCCAACCAGGGGGGCAGGGAAAAGAGACCCAGTACTTC.

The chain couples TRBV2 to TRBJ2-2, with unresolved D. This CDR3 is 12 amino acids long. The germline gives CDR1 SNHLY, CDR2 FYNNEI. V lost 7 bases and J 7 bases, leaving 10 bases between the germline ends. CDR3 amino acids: CASIRSYGELFF. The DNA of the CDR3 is TGTGCCAGCATAAGAAGTTACGGGGAGCTGTTTTTT.

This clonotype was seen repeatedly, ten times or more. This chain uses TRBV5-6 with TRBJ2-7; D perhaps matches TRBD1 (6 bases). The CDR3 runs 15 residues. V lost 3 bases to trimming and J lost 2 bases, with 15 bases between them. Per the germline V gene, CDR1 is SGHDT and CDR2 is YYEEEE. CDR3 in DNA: TGTGCCAGCAGCTCCGGACAGTCTCTTACCTACGAGCAGTACTTC. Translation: CASSSGQSLTYEQYF.

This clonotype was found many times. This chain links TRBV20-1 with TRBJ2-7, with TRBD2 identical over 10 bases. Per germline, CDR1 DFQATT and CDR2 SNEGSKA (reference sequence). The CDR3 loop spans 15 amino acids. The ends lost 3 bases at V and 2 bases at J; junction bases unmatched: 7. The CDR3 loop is CSARGAGGPTYEQYF. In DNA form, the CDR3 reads TGCAGTGCTAGGGGAGCGGGAGGGCCCACCTACGAGCAGTACTTC.

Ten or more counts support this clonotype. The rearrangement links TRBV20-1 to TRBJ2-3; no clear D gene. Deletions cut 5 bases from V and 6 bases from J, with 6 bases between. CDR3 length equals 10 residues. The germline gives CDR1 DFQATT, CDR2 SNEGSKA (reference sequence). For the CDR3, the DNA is TGCAGTGCTCGTAAGGATACGCAGTATTTT. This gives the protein CSARKDTQYF.

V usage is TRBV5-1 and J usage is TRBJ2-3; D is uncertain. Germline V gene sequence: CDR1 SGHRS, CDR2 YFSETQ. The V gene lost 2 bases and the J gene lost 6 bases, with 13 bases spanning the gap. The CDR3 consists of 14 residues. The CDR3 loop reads CASSLETTGDTQYF. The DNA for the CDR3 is TGCGCCAGCAGCTTAGAAACAACCGGGGATACGCAGTATTTT.

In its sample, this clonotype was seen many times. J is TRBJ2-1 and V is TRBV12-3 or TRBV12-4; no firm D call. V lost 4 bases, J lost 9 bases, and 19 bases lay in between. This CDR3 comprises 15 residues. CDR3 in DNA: TGTGCCAGCAGTTCCATCGGGTTCATCCCTACTGAGCAGTTCTTC. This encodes CASSSIGFIPTEQFF.

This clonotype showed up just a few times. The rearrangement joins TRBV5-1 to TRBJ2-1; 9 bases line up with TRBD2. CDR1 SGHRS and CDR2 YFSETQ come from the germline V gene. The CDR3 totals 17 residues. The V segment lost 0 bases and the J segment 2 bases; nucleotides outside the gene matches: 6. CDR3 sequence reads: CASSLASLAGPYNEQFF. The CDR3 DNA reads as TGCGCCAGCAGCTTGGCCTCACTAGCGGGTCCCTACAATGAGCAGTTCTTC.

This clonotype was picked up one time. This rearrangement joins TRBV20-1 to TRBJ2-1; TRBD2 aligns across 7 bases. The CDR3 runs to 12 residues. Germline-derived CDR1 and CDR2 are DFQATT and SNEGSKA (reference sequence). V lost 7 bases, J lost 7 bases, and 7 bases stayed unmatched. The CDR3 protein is CSEQRGTNEQFF. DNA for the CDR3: TGCAGTGAACAGCGGGGTACGAATGAGCAGTTCTTC.

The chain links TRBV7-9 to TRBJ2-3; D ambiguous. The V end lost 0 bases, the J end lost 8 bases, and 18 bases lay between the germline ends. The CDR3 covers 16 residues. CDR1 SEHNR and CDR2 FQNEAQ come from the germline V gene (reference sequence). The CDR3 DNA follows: TGTGCCAGCAGCTTAGCGCCTTTTTCCGACGGAGTTACGCAGTATTTT. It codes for CASSLAPFSDGVTQYF.

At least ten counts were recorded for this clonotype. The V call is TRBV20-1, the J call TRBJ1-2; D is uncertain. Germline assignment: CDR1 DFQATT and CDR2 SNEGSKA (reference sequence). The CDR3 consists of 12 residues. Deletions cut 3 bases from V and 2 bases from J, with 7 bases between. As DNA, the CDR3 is TGCAGTGCTAGTCTGCAGAACTATGGCTACACCTTC. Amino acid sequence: CSASLQNYGYTF.

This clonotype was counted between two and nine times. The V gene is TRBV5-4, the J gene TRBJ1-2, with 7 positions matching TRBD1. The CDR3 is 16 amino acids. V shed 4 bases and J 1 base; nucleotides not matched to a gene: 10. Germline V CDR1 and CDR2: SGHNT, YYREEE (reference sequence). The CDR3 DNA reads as TGTGCCAGCAGCCCGGGACGACAGGGTGGTAACTATGGCTACACCTTC. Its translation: CASSPGRQGGNYGYTF.

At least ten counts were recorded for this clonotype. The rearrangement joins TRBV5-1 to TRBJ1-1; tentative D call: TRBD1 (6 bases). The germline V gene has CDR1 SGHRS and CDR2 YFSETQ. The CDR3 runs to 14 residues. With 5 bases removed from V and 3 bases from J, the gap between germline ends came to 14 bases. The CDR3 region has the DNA TGCGCCAGCAGTGGCGGGGGCGATTACACTGAAGCTTTCTTT. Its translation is CASSGGGDYTEAFF.

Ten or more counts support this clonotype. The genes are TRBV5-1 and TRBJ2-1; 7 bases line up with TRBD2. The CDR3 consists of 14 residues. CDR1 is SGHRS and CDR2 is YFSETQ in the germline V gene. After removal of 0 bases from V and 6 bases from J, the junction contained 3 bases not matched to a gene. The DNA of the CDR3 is TGCGCCAGCAGCTTGGCGGGGGGTACCAATGAGCAGTTCTTC. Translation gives CASSLAGGTNEQFF.

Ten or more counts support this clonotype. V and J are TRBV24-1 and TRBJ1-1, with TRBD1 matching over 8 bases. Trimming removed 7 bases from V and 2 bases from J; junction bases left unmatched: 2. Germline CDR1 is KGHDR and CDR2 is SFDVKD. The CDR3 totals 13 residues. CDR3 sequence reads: CATRDRGNTEAFF. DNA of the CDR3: TGTGCCACCAGAGACAGGGGAAACACTGAAGCTTTCTTT.

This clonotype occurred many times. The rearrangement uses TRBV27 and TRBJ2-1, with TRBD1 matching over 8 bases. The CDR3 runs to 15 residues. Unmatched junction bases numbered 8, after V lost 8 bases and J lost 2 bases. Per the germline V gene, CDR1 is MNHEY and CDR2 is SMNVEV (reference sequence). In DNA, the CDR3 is TGTGCCAGCGCCAGACAGGGGATCCCCTACAATGAGCAGTTCTTC. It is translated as CASARQGIPYNEQFF.

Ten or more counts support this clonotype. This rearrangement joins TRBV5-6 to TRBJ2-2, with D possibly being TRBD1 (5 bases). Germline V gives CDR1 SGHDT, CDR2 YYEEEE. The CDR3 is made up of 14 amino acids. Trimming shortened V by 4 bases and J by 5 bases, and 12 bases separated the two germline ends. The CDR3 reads CASSALRVTGELFF. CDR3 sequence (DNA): TGTGCCAGCAGCGCCCTCAGGGTAACCGGGGAGCTGTTTTTT.

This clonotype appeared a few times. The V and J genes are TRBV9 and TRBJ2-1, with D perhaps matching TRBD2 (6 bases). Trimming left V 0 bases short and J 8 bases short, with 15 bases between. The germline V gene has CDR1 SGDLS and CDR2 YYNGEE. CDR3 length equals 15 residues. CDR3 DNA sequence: TGTGCCAGCAGCGTAGTTGCGGGGCCAGGGCATGAGCAGTTCTTC. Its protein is CASSVVAGPGHEQFF.

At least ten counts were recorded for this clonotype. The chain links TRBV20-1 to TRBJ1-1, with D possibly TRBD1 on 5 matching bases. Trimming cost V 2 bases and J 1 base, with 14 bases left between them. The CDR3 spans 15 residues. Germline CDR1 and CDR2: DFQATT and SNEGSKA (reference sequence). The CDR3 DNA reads TGCAGTGCTAGACCCCCTCGACAGACGAACACTGAAGCTTTCTTT. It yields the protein CSARPPRQTNTEAFF.

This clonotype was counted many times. The CDR3 region has the DNA TGTGCCAGCAGTCCCCAGGGAGGAACTAATGAAAAACTGTTTTTT. This translates into CASSPQGGTNEKLFF. The chain joins TRBV7-2 to TRBJ1-4; D possibly corresponds to TRBD1 (5 bases). The CDR3 length is 15 residues. In germline, CDR1 is SGHTA, CDR2 FQGNSA. V lost 6 bases to trimming and J lost 1 base, with 12 bases between them. Drawing the rest from reference TRBV7-2 and TRBJ1-4, the complete variable domain is GAGVSQSPSNKVTEKGKDVELRCDPISGHTALYWYRQSLGQGLEFLIYFQGNSAPDKSGLPSDRFSAERTGGSVSTLTIQRTQQEDSAVYLCASSPQGGTNEKLFFGSGTQLSVL.

The CDR3 nucleotides read TGTGCCAGCAGCTTGGTCGGGACAGCTAGCGGCGACACCTTC. This codes for CASSLVGTASGDTF. The gene calls are TRBV5-6 and TRBJ1-2; 7 positions agree with TRBD1. This CDR3 is 14 amino acids long. The V segment lost 0 bases and the J segment 12 bases; nucleotides outside the gene matches: 11. The germline V gene encodes CDR1 SGHDT and CDR2 YYEEEE. The full variable domain, with the rest looked up from reference TRBV5-6 and TRBJ1-2, is DAGVTQSPTHLIKTRGQQVTLRCSPKSGHDTVSWYQQALGQGPQFIFQYYEEEERQRGNFPDRFSGHQFPNYSSELNVNALLLGDSALYLCASSLVGTASGDTFGSGTRLTVV.

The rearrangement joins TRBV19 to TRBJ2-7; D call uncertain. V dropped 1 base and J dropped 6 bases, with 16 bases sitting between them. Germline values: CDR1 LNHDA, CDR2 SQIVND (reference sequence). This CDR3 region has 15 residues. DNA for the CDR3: TGTGCCAGTAGTATAGGCCTAGGCACTCCACTCGAGCAGTACTTC. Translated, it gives CASSIGLGTPLEQYF. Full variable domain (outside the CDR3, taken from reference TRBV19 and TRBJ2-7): DGGITQSPKYLFRKEGQNVTLSCEQNLNHDAMYWYRQDPGQGLRLIYYSQIVNDFQKGDIAEGYSVSREKKESFPLTVTSAQKNPTAFYLCASSIGLGTPLEQYFGPGTRLTVT.

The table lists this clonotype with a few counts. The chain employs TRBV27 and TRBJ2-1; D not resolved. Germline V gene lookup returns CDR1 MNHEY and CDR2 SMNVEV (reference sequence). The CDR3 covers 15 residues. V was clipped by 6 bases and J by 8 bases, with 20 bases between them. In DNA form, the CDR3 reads TGTGCCAGCAGCCGAGCCCCAGAACGGATGCATGAGCAGTTCTTC. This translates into CASSRAPERMHEQFF.

The CDR3 nucleotides are TGCAGTGCTAGGCGGGACAGGGAATCTGGGGCCAACGTCCTGACTTTC. Its protein is CSARRDRESGANVLTF. The V gene is TRBV20-1, the J gene TRBJ2-6; 9 bases fit TRBD1. Germline CDR1 DFQATT, CDR2 SNEGSKA (reference sequence). J gave up 1 base and V 3 bases, and 4 bases lay outside the gene matches. The CDR3 runs 16 residues.